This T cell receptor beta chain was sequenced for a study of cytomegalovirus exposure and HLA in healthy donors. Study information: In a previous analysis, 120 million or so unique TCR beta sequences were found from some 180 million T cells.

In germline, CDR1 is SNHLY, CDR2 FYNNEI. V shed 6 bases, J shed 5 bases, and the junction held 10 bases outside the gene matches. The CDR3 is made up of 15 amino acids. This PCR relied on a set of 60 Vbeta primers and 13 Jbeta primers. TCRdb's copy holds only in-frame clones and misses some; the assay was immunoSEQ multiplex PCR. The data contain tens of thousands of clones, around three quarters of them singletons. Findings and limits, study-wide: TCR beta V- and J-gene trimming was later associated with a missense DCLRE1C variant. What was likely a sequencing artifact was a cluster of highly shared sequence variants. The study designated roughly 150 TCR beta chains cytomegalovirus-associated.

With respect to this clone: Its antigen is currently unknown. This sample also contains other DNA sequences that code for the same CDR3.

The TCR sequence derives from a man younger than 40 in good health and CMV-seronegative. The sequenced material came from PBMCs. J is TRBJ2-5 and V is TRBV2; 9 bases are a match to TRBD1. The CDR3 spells CASSSGTGYSETQYF. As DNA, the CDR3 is TGTGCCAGCAGCTCCGGGACAGGGTACTCGGAGACCCAGTACTTC.